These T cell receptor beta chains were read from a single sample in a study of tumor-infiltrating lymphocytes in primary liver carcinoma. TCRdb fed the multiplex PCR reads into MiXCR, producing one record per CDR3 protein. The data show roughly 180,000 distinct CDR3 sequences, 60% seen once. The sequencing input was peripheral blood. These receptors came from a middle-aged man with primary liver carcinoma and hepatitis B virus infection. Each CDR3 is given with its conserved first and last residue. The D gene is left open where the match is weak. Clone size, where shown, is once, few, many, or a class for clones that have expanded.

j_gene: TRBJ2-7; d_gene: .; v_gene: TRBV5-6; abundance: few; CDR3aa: CASTRRGEQYF; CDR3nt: TGTGCCAGCACCCGAAGAGGGGAGCAGTACTTC
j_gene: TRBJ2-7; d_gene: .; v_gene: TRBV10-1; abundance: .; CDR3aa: CASSDSRDSSPDEHYF; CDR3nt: TGCGCCAGCAGTGATTCAAGGGACTCCTCGCCGGACGAGCATTACTTC
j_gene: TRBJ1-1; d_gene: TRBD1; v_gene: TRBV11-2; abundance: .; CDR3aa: CASSSMDRVDAEAFF; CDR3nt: TGCGCCAGCAGCTCCATGGACAGGGTGGACGCTGAAGCTTTCTTT
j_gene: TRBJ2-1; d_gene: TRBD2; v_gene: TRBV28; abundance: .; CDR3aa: CASSHQGLAGGGFF; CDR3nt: TGTGCCAGCAGTCACCAGGGACTAGCGGGAGGTGGGTTCTTC
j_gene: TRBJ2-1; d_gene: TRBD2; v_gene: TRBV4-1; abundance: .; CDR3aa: CASSLQYVSGSRNEQFF; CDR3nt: TGCGCCAGCAGCCTCCAGTACGTTAGCGGGAGTCGCAATGAGCAGTTCTTC
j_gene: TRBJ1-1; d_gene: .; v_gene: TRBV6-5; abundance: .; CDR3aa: CASTFREGSNTEAFF; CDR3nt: TGTGCCAGCACGTTCCGGGAGGGGTCGAACACTGAAGCTTTCTTT
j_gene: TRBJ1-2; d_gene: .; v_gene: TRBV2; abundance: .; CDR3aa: CAISLKGVAYGYTF; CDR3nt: TGTGCCATCAGCCTAAAGGGGGTGGCCTATGGCTACACCTTC
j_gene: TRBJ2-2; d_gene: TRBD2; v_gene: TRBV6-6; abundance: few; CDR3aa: CASSYSPAGGLANTGELFF; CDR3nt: TGTGCCAGCAGTTACTCACCAGCGGGAGGCCTCGCGAACACCGGGGAGCTGTTTTTT
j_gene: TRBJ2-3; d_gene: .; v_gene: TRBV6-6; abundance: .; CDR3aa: CASCYSKGGTLSDTQYF; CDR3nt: TGTGCCAGCTGTTACTCGAAGGGGGGGACCTTGTCAGATACGCAGTATTTT
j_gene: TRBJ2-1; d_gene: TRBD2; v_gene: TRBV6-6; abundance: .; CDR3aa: CASRPSREGRYEQFF; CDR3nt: TGTGCCAGCAGACCCTCGCGGGAGGGCCGGTATGAGCAGTTCTTC